The sequence of this TCR beta chain was determined in a study of cytomegalovirus exposure and HLA in healthy donors. Study-level results: A highly shared variant cluster was judged a likely technical artifact. Rare TCR sequences predominated, though certain public TCRs were found in many donors. A later analysis appeared to link common viral pathogens to several of the most significant clusters.

This clone has just a few counts. The antigen is undetermined. The same CDR3 can be traced to other DNA sequences in this sample. PCR primers comprised 60 Vbeta and 13 Jbeta primers. Under the authors' procedure: Among the unique TCR beta chains that a later analysis counted, about 79 million in all, 10 million to 11 million were shared. The assay was immunoSEQ multiplex PCR, and TCRdb's table has in-frame clones only and misses some. V and J calls plus clone size are reproduced from that table; the DNA served to infer D and trimming. The table lists 110,000 to 150,000 clones, roughly 10% of them singletons. J lost 1 base, V lost 4 bases, and 9 bases had no gene match. Germline CDR1 reads MNHEY; CDR2 reads SMNVEV (reference sequence). This CDR3 is built from 16 residues.

The chain employs TRBV27 and TRBJ1-1; 7 bases align to TRBD1. The clonotype originates from a man aged 50 or older in good health and CMV-seronegative. The sequencing sample was made of PBMCs. The CDR3 sequence: CASSSLPGGRNTEAFF. Written as DNA, the CDR3 is TGTGCCAGCAGTTCATTGCCAGGGGGGCGGAACACTGAAGCTTTCTTT.